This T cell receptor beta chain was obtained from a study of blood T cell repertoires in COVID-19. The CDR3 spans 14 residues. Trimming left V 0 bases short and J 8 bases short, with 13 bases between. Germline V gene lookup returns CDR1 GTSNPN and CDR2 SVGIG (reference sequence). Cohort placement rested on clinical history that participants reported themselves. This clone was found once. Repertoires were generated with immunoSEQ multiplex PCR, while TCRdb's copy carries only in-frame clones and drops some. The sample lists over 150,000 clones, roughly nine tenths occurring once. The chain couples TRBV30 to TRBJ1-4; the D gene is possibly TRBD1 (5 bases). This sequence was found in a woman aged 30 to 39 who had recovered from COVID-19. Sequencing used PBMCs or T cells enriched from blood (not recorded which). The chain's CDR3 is CAWSVPGSGEKLFF. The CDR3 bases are TGTGCCTGGAGTGTACCTGGGTCAGGGGAAAAACTGTTTTTT.